The entry below describes one TCR beta chain. Other DNA sequences of this sample code for an identical CDR3. The sample comes from a study of blood T cell repertoires in COVID-19. TCRdb's copy holds only in-frame clones and misses some; the assay was immunoSEQ multiplex PCR. The table lists tens of thousands of clones, around 82% of them singletons. V lost 6 bases and J 3 bases, leaving 11 bases between the germline ends. CDR3 size: 13 residues. Germline V CDR1 and CDR2: LGHDT, YNNKEL (reference sequence). This chain connects TRBV3-1 (or the pseudogene TRBV3-2) to TRBJ1-2, with TRBD1 as a possible D gene (6 bases). What was sequenced was peripheral blood. This TCR was sampled from a woman aged 55-69 years with acute or convalescent COVID-19. The CDR3 is CASSQGRDYGYTF. The CDR3 DNA reads TGTGCCAGCAGTCAGGGGCGGGACTATGGCTACACCTTC.